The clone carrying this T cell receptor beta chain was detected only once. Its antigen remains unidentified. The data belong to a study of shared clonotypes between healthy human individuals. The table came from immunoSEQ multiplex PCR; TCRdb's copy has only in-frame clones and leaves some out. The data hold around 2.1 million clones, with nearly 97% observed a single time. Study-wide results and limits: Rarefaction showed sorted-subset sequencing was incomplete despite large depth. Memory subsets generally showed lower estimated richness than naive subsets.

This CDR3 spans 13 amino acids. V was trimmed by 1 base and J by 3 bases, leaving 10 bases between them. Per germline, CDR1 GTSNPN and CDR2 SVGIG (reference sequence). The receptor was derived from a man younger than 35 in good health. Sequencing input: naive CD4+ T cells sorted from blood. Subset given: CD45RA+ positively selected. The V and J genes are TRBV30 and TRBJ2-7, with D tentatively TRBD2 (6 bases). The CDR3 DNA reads TGTGCCTGGAGTGGAGACGGGGGCTACGAGCAGTACTTC. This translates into CAWSGDGGYEQYF.